Listed below are T cell receptor beta chains from one sample, sequenced in a study of OX40 agonist ivuxolimab in advanced cancers. The method was immunoSEQ multiplex PCR; TCRdb's version includes in-frame clones alone and lacks a portion of them. The table has 45,000 to 55,000 clones, over 80% seen once; the top ten hold over 1%. The starting material was CD4+ or CD8+ T cells sorted from blood, obtained in a trial of the OX40 agonist ivuxolimab. Source of these receptors: an adult with an advanced solid tumor such as melanoma, head and neck, liver or kidney cancer. Each CDR3 is given with its conserved first and last residue. The order of the fields is clone size, V gene, D gene, J gene, CDR3 protein, CDR3 DNA. D genes are given only for firm matches. Size is stated for part of the rows, as once, few or many counts, or as a class when the clone is expanded.

NA	TRBV5-6	TRBD2	TRBJ2-5	CASSSGTRIETQYF	TGTGCCAGCAGCTCCGGGACTAGAATAGAGACCCAGTACTTC
few	TRBV5-4	NA	TRBJ2-5	CASSLASSRVAQYF	TGTGCCAGCAGCTTGGCCAGCTCCAGGGTGGCCCAGTACTTC
NA	TRBV15	NA	TRBJ2-7	CATSIGPIRNEQYF	TGTGCCACCAGCATCGGACCGATCCGGAACGAGCAGTACTTC
NA	TRBV6-6	TRBD1	TRBJ2-7	CASRPGQGFYEQYF	TGTGCCAGCAGACCGGGACAGGGGTTCTACGAGCAGTACTTC
NA	TRBV11-3	TRBD2	TRBJ2-3	CASSSSVGLAGTPDTQYF	TGTGCCAGCAGCTCCTCCGTCGGACTAGCGGGGACCCCAGATACGCAGTATTTT
NA	TRBV9	NA	TRBJ2-2	CASSVDPGGMTGELFF	TGTGCCAGCAGCGTAGATCCTGGGGGGATGACCGGGGAGCTGTTTTTT
NA	TRBV5-1	NA	TRBJ1-6	CASSLPRDNSPLHF	TGCGCCAGCAGCCTGCCGAGGGACAATTCACCCCTCCACTTT
NA	TRBV6-1	NA	TRBJ2-1	CASSESWGRNEQFF	TGTGCCAGCAGTGAAAGTTGGGGGCGGAATGAGCAGTTCTTC
NA	TRBV11-2	NA	TRBJ2-5	CASSLGRGVGETQYF	TGTGCCAGCAGCTTAGGGAGGGGTGTGGGGGAGACCCAGTACTTC
NA	TRBV19	NA	TRBJ2-1	CASSWQGGFNEQFF	TGTGCCAGTAGTTGGCAGGGCGGGTTTAATGAGCAGTTCTTC
NA	TRBV10-3	NA	TRBJ1-5	CAIREDLSNQPQHF	TGTGCCATCAGGGAGGACCTTAGCAATCAGCCCCAGCATTTT
NA	TRBV7-9	NA	TRBJ1-1	CASSLQPNTEAFF	TGTGCCAGCAGCTTACAACCTAACACTGAAGCTTTCTTT
NA	TRBV27	TRBD1	TRBJ2-5	CASAGQVDAWTQYF	TGTGCCAGTGCGGGACAGGTTGATGCCTGGACCCAGTACTTC
few	TRBV7-9	TRBD2	TRBJ2-3	CASSLLAGSTDTQYF	TGTGCCAGCAGCTTACTAGCGGGGAGCACAGATACGCAGTATTTT
NA	TRBV12-5	NA	TRBJ2-2	CASGPRGGALGGELFF	TGTGCTAGTGGCCCTAGAGGGGGGGCCTTGGGCGGGGAGCTGTTTTTT
NA	TRBV27	TRBD1	TRBJ1-2	CASSSYRGYGYTF	TGTGCCAGCAGTTCCTACAGGGGCTATGGCTACACCTTC
NA	TRBV2	NA	TRBJ1-2	CASLLDYGYTF	TGTGCCAGCCTCCTAGACTATGGCTACACCTTC
few	TRBV4-1	TRBD2	TRBJ2-7	CASSQVAGGPPHEQYF	TGCGCCAGCAGCCAAGTAGCGGGGGGCCCCCCCCACGAGCAGTACTTC
NA	TRBV7-2	TRBD2	TRBJ2-7	CASSRGLAGGSEQYF	TGTGCCAGCAGCCGGGGACTAGCGGGGGGTTCCGAGCAGTACTTC
NA	TRBV21-1	NA	TRBJ2-1	CASSKVSGRRLEQFF	TGTGCCAGCAGCAAAGTGTCGGGACGGAGGTTAGAGCAGTTCTTC
NA	TRBV4-1	TRBD1	TRBJ1-2	CASSLRQGANYGYTF	TGCGCCAGCAGCCTCAGACAGGGGGCAAACTATGGCTACACCTTC
NA	TRBV19	TRBD1	TRBJ1-1	CASSIGGDRGLPEAFF	TGTGCCAGTAGTATAGGGGGGGACAGAGGTCTTCCTGAAGCTTTCTTT
NA	TRBV6-5	TRBD2	TRBJ2-4	CASSYLASGAKNIQYF	TGTGCCAGCAGTTATTTGGCTAGCGGAGCCAAAAACATTCAGTACTTC
few	TRBV4-3	NA	TRBJ1-1	CASSHGLATTEAFF	TGCGCCAGCAGCCACGGTCTGGCTACGACTGAAGCTTTCTTT
NA	TRBV15	NA	TRBJ1-4	CATSRGHNEKLFF	TGTGCCACCAGCAGAGGCCATAATGAAAAACTGTTTTTT
NA	TRBV9	TRBD1	TRBJ2-2	CASSTRQGNTGELFF	TGTGCCAGCAGCACCCGACAGGGGAACACCGGGGAGCTGTTTTTT
NA	TRBV7-8	TRBD1	TRBJ1-6	CASSPGQYNSPLHF	TGTGCCAGCAGCCCGGGACAGTACAATTCACCCCTCCACTTT
NA	TRBV6-1	NA	TRBJ2-5	CASSEPATIQETQYF	TGTGCCAGCAGTGAACCCGCAACCATTCAAGAGACCCAGTACTTC
NA	TRBV5-6	NA	TRBJ1-5	CASSLRAASNQPQHF	TGTGCCAGCAGCTTGAGGGCAGCCAGCAATCAGCCCCAGCATTTT